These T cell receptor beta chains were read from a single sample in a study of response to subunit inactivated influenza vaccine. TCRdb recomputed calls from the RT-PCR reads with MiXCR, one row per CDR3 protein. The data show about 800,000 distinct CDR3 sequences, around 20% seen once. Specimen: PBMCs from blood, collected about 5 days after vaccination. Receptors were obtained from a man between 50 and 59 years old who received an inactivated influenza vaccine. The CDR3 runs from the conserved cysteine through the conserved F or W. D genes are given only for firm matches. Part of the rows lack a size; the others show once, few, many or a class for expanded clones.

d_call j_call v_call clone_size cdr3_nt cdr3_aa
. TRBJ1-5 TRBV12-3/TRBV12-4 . TGTGCCAGCAGTTTAGCGGGACCCAGTGGGCCCCAGCATTTT CASSLAGPSGPQHF
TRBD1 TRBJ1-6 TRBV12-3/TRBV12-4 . TGTGCCAGCAGTTTACAGGGGGCTTTTAATTCACCCCTCCACTTT CASSLQGAFNSPLHF
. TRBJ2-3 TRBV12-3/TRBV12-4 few TGTGCCAGCACCCCCTGGGGGAACCGCGCAGATACGCAGTATTTT CASTPWGNRADTQYF
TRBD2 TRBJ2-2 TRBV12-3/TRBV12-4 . TGTGCCAGCAGTCTCGGACTAGCGGGGGGCGGGGAGCTGTTTTTT CASSLGLAGGGELFF
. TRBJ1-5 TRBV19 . TGTGCCAGTAGTATGGACCGGAGGGTCGCTTATAGCAATCAGCCCCAGCATTTT CASSMDRRVAYSNQPQHF
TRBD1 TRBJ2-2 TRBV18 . TGTGCCAGCTCACCACCCGGACAGGGGAGGACCGGGGAGCTGTTTTTT CASSPPGQGRTGELFF
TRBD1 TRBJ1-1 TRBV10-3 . TGTGCCATCAGGGGGGGACAGAAGAACACTGAAGCTTTCTTT CAIRGGQKNTEAFF
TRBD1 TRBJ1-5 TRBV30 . TGTGCCTGGGCCCGACAGGGCTGGCAGCCCCAGCATTTT CAWARQGWQPQHF
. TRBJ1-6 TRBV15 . TGTGCCACCAGCAGAGGAGGGGGAGAGGGCCCCGATTCACCCCTCCACTTT CATSRGGGEGPDSPLHF
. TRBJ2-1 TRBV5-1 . TGCGCCAGCAGCTTTGGGACAATCAACAATGAGCAGTTCTTC CASSFGTINNEQFF
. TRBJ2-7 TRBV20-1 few TGCAGTGCTAGAGCTACACATATTCTAGACGAGCAGTACTTC CSARATHILDEQYF
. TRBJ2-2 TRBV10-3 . TGTGCCATCAGTGAAAGGCCCGGGGAGCTGTTTTTT CAISERPGELFF
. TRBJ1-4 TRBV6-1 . TGTGCCAGCAGTGAAGAATCAGGGGTTTTTGAAAAACTGTTTTTT CASSEESGVFEKLFF
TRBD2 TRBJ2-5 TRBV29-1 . TGCAGCGTTGAAGGGGGGGGAGAGACCCAGTACTTC CSVEGGGETQYF
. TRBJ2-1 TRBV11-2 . TGTGCCAGCAGCCAGCAATTCCGGGGCTTCTACAATGAGCAGTTCTTC CASSQQFRGFYNEQFF
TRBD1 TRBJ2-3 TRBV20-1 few TGCAGTGCAACCCGACAGGGGACTAGCACAGATACGCAGTATTTT CSATRQGTSTDTQYF
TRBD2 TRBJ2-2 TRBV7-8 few TGTGCCAGCAGCTTAGGACTAGCGGGAGGGACCGGGGAGCTGTTTTTT CASSLGLAGGTGELFF
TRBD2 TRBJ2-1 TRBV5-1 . TGCGCCAGCAGCTTACAAGGACTAGCGGACAACAATGAGCAGTTCTTC CASSLQGLADNNEQFF
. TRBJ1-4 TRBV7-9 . TGTGCCAGCAGCCCAGGGTTCGACGAAAAACTGTTTTTT CASSPGFDEKLFF
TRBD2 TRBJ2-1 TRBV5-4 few TGTGCCAGCAGCTCGGGGGGTAGAAGCGGGTTGGGGGTCGACAATGAGCAGTTCTTC CASSSGGRSGLGVDNEQFF
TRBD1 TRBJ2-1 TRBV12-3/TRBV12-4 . TGTGCCAGCAGTTTATGGCGGGACAGGGACAATGAGCAGTTCTTC CASSLWRDRDNEQFF
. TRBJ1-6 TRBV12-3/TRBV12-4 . TGTGCCAGCAGTCCCGGGACGCGGTTTGCCCTCCACTTT CASSPGTRFALHF
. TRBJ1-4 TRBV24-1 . TGTGCCACCAGTGATTCGCTACAGGGTCCCGGTGAAAAACTGTTTTTT CATSDSLQGPGEKLFF
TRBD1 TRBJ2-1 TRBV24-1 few TGTGCCACCAGTGATTTGAGGGGGACAGGTGGGTCCTACAATGAGCAGTTCTTC CATSDLRGTGGSYNEQFF
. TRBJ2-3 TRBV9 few TGTGCCAGCAGCGGACGACTTGGCGATACGCAGTATTTT CASSGRLGDTQYF
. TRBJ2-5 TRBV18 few TGTGCCAGCTCACCACCATCTAACAGGGAGACCCAGTACTTC CASSPPSNRETQYF
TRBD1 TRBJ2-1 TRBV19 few TGTGCCAGTACCCCGAGGGGGACAGCCTCCTACAATGAGCAGTTCTTC CASTPRGTASYNEQFF
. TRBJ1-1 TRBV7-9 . TGTGCCAGCAGCTTGACTACAGCAGGGGAAGCTTTCTTT CASSLTTAGEAFF
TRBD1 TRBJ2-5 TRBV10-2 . TGCGCCAGCAGTGTTTGGGACAGGGGGCAAGGCGAGACCCAGTACTTC CASSVWDRGQGETQYF
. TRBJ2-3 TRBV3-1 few TGTGCCAGCAGCCCCATGGGACTTTCTTTTACGCAGTATTTT CASSPMGLSFTQYF
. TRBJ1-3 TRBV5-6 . TGTGCCAGCAGCTTGGGTTCTGTCCAGGGTCTTGGAAACACCATATATTTT CASSLGSVQGLGNTIYF
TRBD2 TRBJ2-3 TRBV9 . TGTGCCAGCAGCTCCCCGCTAGCGGGGCCGACAGATACGCAGTATTTT CASSSPLAGPTDTQYF
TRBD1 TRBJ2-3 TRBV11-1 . TGTGCCAGCAGCCCAGTCCCGGGACAGGGTAAGGGCACAGATACGCAGTATTTT CASSPVPGQGKGTDTQYF
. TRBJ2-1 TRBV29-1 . TGCAGCGTTGAAAAAGTGTGGGAGGCGAGCTCCTACAATGAGCAGTTCTTC CSVEKVWEASSYNEQFF
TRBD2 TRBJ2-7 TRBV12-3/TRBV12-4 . TGTGCCAGCAGCCCAAGCGGGATCGTCTACGAGCAGTACTTC CASSPSGIVYEQYF
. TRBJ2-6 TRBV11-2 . TGTGCCAGCAGGCTCCCCCGGGACGGACGCTCTGGGGCCAACGTCCTGACTTTC CASRLPRDGRSGANVLTF
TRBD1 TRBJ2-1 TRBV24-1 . TGTGCCACTACAGGGGGCAATGAGCAGTTCTTC CATTGGNEQFF
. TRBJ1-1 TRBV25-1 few TGTGCCAGCAGTGAGTGGGGGGTTTCAAACACTGAAGCTTTCTTT CASSEWGVSNTEAFF
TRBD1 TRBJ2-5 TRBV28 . TGTGCCAGCAGTTTATTGATCTGGGGACAGGCCCAAGAGACCCAGTACTTC CASSLLIWGQAQETQYF
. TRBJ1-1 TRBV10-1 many TGCGCCAGCAGCGAACAGGGGAACACTGAAGCTTTCTTT CASSEQGNTEAFF
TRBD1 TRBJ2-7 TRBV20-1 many TGCAGTGCTAGCTTTACCGGACAGGCTCGCGAGCAGTACTTC CSASFTGQAREQYF
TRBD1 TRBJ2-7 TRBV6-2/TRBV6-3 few TGTGCCAGCAGTTACTCGATGGTAGGGGGCGACGAGCAGTACTTC CASSYSMVGGDEQYF
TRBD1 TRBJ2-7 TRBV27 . TGTGCCAGCGGTGGCGGACAGGGGGCTTCCTCCTACGAGCAGTACTTC CASGGGQGASSYEQYF
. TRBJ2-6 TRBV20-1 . TGCAGTGCTCCGAGGTCTGGGGCCAACGTCCTGACTTTC CSAPRSGANVLTF
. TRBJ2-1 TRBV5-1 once TGCGCCAGCAGCTTGGACCCCACGTACAATGAGCAGTTCTTC CASSLDPTYNEQFF
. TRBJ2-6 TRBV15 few TGTGCCACCAGTGTGGGGCAGGGTGGGGCCAACGTCCTGACTTTC CATSVGQGGANVLTF
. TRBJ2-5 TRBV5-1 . TGCGCCAGCAGCTTGGCTCACAGTTTGGAAGAGACCCAGTACTTC CASSLAHSLEETQYF
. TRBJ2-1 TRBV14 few TGTGCCAGCAGCCAAGAGGCGGCCTCCTACAATGAGCAGTTCTTC CASSQEAASYNEQFF
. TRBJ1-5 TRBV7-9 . TGTGCCAGCAGAGGGGGAATCGATCAGCCCCAGCATTTT CASRGGIDQPQHF
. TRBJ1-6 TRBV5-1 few TGCGCCAGCAGCTTGGATCAGGGAGAATCACCCCTCCACTTT CASSLDQGESPLHF
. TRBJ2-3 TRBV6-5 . TGTGCCAGCAGTGGACCGGGACGTCCTCGGTATTTT CASSGPGRPRYF
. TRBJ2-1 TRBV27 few TGTGCCAGCAGTCAAGGACGCAATGAGCAGTTCTTC CASSQGRNEQFF
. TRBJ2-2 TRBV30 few TGTGCCTGGAGCAAAACGAACACCGGGGAGCTGTTTTTT CAWSKTNTGELFF